The next 19 T cell receptor beta chains were all read from a single sample in a study of CD39 and CD103 CD8 tumor-infiltrating T cells. Sequencing used immunoSEQ multiplex PCR; TCRdb keeps in-frame clones, though not all of them. The sample holds 810 or so clones, over 60% seen once. Source material: CD39- CD103+ CD8+ T cells sorted from the tumor. The sample's subset: CD103+CD39- single-positive CD45RA- CD8 T cells. The source of these receptors is a human donor with head and neck squamous cell carcinoma.

The genes are TRBV11-2 and TRBJ1-2, with 8 bases matching TRBD1. V trimming: 0 bases; J trimming: 3 bases; junction bases outside the gene matches: 3. The germline V gene encodes CDR1 SGHAT and CDR2 FQNNGV. CDR3 length: 15 amino acids. As DNA, the CDR3 is TGTGCCAGCAGCTTAGAGCAGGGGGCGTACTATGGCTACACCTTC. Translation gives CASSLEQGAYYGYTF. Variable domain in full (rest from reference TRBV11-2 and TRBJ1-2): EAGVAQSPRYKIIEKRQSVAFWCNPISGHATLYWYQQILGQGPKLLIQFQNNGVVDDSQLPKDRFSAERLKGVDSTLKIQPAKLEDSAVYLCASSLEQGAYYGYTFGSGTRLTVV.

The chain joins TRBV29-1 to TRBJ1-1; perhaps TRBD1 as D (6 bases). The CDR3 runs 12 residues. Germline V gives CDR1 SQVTM, CDR2 ANQGSEA. The V and J ends lost 7 bases and 7 bases respectively, with 16 bases between them. Here the CDR3 reads CSAVTGLGEAFF. CDR3 nucleotides: TGCAGCGCCGTGACAGGTCTAGGTGAAGCTTTCTTT.

CDR3 bases: TGTGCCAGCAGCTTAGTGCCGGGACCGGTGGGCGATGAGCAGTTCTTC. Its protein is CASSLVPGPVGDEQFF. The rearrangement joins TRBV7-9 to TRBJ2-1; D is tentatively TRBD1 or TRBD2 (5 bases each). In germline, CDR1 is SEHNR, CDR2 FQNEAQ (reference sequence). Trimming took 1 base from V and 8 from J, leaving 18 bases between them. The CDR3 runs 16 residues.

J is TRBJ2-2 and V is TRBV28; TRBD1 is a possible D gene (5 bases). Germline loops: CDR1 MDHEN, CDR2 SYDVKM. CDR3 size: 13 residues. Between the trimmed V and J ends, which lost 5 bases and 6 bases, there was a span of 10 bases. CDR3 residues: CASSVRASGELFF. The CDR3 DNA reads TGTGCCAGCAGTGTCAGGGCTTCCGGGGAGCTGTTTTTT.

This clone has just a few counts. The chain combines TRBV15 with TRBJ1-2; TRBD1 agrees at 9 bases. Germline-derived CDR1 and CDR2 are LNHNV and YYDKDF (reference sequence). V shed 3 bases, J shed 4 bases, and the junction held 6 bases outside the gene matches. The CDR3 sequence is 15 residues long. The CDR3 sequence is CATSSNRGLAYGYTF. CDR3 nucleotides: TGTGCCACCAGCAGCAACAGGGGGCTGGCCTATGGCTACACCTTC.

This clone was found once. This chain uses TRBV4-1 with TRBJ2-1; no clear D gene. The CDR3 has 15 amino acids. The V gene's germline CDR1 is MGHRA and CDR2 YSYEKL. V was shortened by 0 bases and J by 7 bases, with 13 bases between the two germline ends. The DNA for the CDR3 is TGCGCCAGCAGCCAAGATGACCTCGGACGGAATGAGCAGTTCTTC. It codes for CASSQDDLGRNEQFF.

The CDR3 is CASSIDGGIPTEQYF. In DNA, the CDR3 is TGTGCCAGTAGTATCGACGGCGGGATCCCTACCGAGCAGTACTTC. This sequence joins TRBV19 and TRBJ2-7; D perhaps matches TRBD2 (6 bases). CDR1 LNHDA and CDR2 SQIVND come from the germline V gene (reference sequence). The ends were cut back, 3 bases at V and 6 bases at J, with 18 bases in the middle. The CDR3 runs to 15 residues.

The chain combines TRBV9 with TRBJ1-6; D not certain. V lost 2 bases to trimming and J lost 8 bases, with 8 bases between them. The germline CDR1 and CDR2 sequences are SGDLS and YYNGEE. There are 13 residues in the CDR3. The CDR3: CASSVVGDSPLHF. The CDR3 DNA reads TGTGCCAGCAGCGTGGTAGGAGATTCACCCCTCCACTTT.

The V gene is TRBV29-1, the J gene TRBJ1-2; TRBD1 might be the D (6 bases). Trimming stripped 3 bases from V and 7 bases from J, with 12 bases between. Germline V gene sequence: CDR1 SQVTM, CDR2 ANQGSEA. This CDR3 spans 12 amino acids. The CDR3 region is CSVDPGETGYTF. CDR3 DNA: TGCAGCGTTGATCCAGGGGAAACTGGCTACACCTTC.

The chain joins TRBV28 to TRBJ1-6, with a weak D call TRBD1 (5 bases). The CDR3 spans 12 residues. With 5 bases removed from V and 14 bases from J, the gap between germline ends came to 13 bases. Germline CDR1 and CDR2: MDHEN and SYDVKM. This CDR3 is CASSPPRGSLHF. Here the CDR3 DNA reads TGTGCCAGCAGTCCCCCCCGGGGGTCCCTCCACTTT.

The V gene is TRBV5-5, the J gene TRBJ2-7; D not resolved. The CDR3 contains 13 residues. Germline V gives CDR1 SGHKS, CDR2 YYEKEE (reference sequence). V gave up 0 bases and J gave up 3 bases, with 7 bases separating them. The CDR3 spells CASSLAPDYEQYF. Here the CDR3 DNA reads TGTGCCAGCAGCTTGGCCCCGGACTACGAGCAGTACTTC. Full variable domain (outside the CDR3, taken from reference TRBV5-5 and TRBJ2-7): DAGVTQSPTHLIKTRGQQVTLRCSPISGHKSVSWYQQVLGQGPQFIFQYYEKEERGRGNFPDRFSARQFPNYSSELNVNALLLGDSALYLCASSLAPDYEQYFGPGTRLTVT.

This chain links TRBV7-9 with TRBJ1-4; 7 positions agree with TRBD1. The CDR3 spans 17 residues. With V trimmed by 5 bases and J by 6 bases, 15 bases remained unmatched. The germline V gene has CDR1 SEHNR and CDR2 FQNEAQ (reference sequence). The CDR3 DNA reads TGTGCCAGCAGCCTTCCCCGAAATGAGGGGGCCGATGAAAAACTGTTTTTT. Its protein is CASSLPRNEGADEKLFF.

The chain joins TRBV6-1 to TRBJ2-1, with D maybe TRBD1 (6 bases). CDR3 size: 15 residues. Germline lookup yields CDR1 MNHNS and CDR2 SASEGT. The V gene lost 5 bases and the J gene lost 0 bases, with 11 bases spanning the gap. The CDR3 DNA follows: TGTGCCAGCAGTAAAACAGGGAGCTCCTACAATGAGCAGTTCTTC. It encodes CASSKTGSSYNEQFF.

V is TRBV30 and J is TRBJ1-4; the match to TRBD1 covers 9 bases. This CDR3 spans 14 amino acids. The V gene end was trimmed by 6 bases and the J gene end by 5 bases; junction bases not matched to a gene: 7. Germline loops: CDR1 GTSNPN, CDR2 SVGIG (reference sequence). CDR3 sequence (DNA): TGTGCCTGCGAATCCGGGACAGGGAATGAAAAACTGTTTTTT. Amino acids: CACESGTGNEKLFF.

This clone was detected only a few times. The gene calls are TRBV7-9 and TRBJ1-1; no reliable D call. V gave up 5 bases and J gave up 1 base, with 8 bases separating them. The germline V gene encodes CDR1 SEHNR and CDR2 FQNEAQ (reference sequence). The CDR3 consists of 13 residues. DNA for the CDR3: TGTGCCAGCAGCCTTGACTCGAACACTGAAGCTTTCTTT. This gives the protein CASSLDSNTEAFF. Drawing the rest from reference TRBV7-9 and TRBJ1-1, the complete variable domain is DTGVSQNPRHKITKRGQNVTFRCDPISEHNRLYWYRQTLGQGPEFLTYFQNEAQLEKSRLLSDRFSAERPKGSFSTLEIQRTEQGDSAMYLCASSLDSNTEAFFGQGTRLTVV.

This clone occurred once. The chain joins TRBV7-9 to TRBJ2-5, with a tentative D call TRBD2 (6 bases). V shed 6 bases and J shed 5 bases, with 16 bases lying between them. Germline-derived CDR1 and CDR2 are SEHNR and FQNEAQ (reference sequence). The CDR3 contains 14 residues. The CDR3 here is CASRGADSGETQYF. The CDR3 region has the DNA TGTGCCAGCAGGGGTGCCGACAGCGGGGAGACCCAGTACTTC.

V and J are TRBV7-9 and TRBJ1-2; D remains unclear. The CDR3 is 13 residues long. CDR1 is SEHNR, CDR2 FQNEAQ, per germline (reference sequence). V lost 7 bases to trimming and J lost 6 bases, with 15 bases between them. The CDR3 here is CASTVVGGHGYTF. As DNA, the CDR3 is TGTGCCAGCACAGTCGTAGGAGGGCATGGCTACACCTTC.

The chain has TRBV6-6 and TRBJ1-5, with D possibly TRBD1 on 6 matching bases. The CDR3 totals 15 residues. Germline assignment: CDR1 MNHNY and CDR2 SVGAGI (reference sequence). Trimming took 2 bases from V and 5 from J, leaving 13 bases between them. The CDR3 is CASSYTSGGDQPQHF. DNA for the CDR3: TGTGCCAGCAGTTACACCTCTGGGGGCGATCAGCCCCAGCATTTT.

The chain combines TRBV7-3 with TRBJ1-1; D is unresolved. Germline V gives CDR1 SGHTA, CDR2 FQGTGA. The V gene lost 2 bases and the J gene lost 1 base, with 11 bases spanning the gap. The CDR3 has 15 residues. The CDR3 reads CASSLLGPGNTEAFF. The CDR3 nucleotides are TGTGCCAGCAGCTTATTAGGCCCGGGGAACACTGAAGCTTTCTTT.